This entry features one T cell receptor (beta chain) sequence. Its specificity is not known. The data belong to a study of T cell responses to AZD1222 COVID-19 vaccine. Germline-derived CDR1 and CDR2 are MNHEY and SMNVEV (reference sequence). The junction had 12 bases not matched to a gene; V was cut back by 8 bases and J by 3 bases. The CDR3 contains 16 residues. Generated by immunoSEQ multiplex PCR, the TCRdb table keeps only in-frame clones and is missing some. Among roughly 190,000 clones listed, just over 90% were seen once. Study results and limitations: Mostly white British, mostly female donors; authors suggested clonal diversity may be underestimated. Distributed over spike, vaccine-associated CD4 TCRs predominated at 160-218 and 743-854. Once two AZD1222 doses were given, Spike-specific TCR breadth and depth went up.

The chain is built from TRBV27 and TRBJ1-1; 10 bases are shared with TRBD1. The source is an adult in good health. Specimen: peripheral blood, collected on day 0 of AZD1222 vaccination. CDR3 DNA: TGTGCCAGCGGCTGGACAGGGGGAATAAGTGACACTGAAGCTTTCTTT. The encoded protein is CASGWTGGISDTEAFF.